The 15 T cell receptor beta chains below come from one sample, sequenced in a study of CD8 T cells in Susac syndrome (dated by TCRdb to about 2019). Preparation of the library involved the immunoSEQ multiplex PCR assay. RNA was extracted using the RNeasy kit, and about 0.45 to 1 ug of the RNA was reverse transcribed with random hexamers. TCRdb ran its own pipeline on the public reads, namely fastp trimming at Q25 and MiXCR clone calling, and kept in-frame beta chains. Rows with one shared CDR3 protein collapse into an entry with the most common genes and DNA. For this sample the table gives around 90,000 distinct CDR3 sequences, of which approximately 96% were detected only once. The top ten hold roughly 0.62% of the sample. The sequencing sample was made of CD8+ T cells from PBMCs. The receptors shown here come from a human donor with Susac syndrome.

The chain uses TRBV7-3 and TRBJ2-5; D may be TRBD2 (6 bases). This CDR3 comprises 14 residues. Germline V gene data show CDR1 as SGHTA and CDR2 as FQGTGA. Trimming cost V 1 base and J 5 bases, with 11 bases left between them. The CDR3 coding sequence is TGTGCCAGCAGCTTAATGGGAGGATGGGAGACCCAGTACTTC. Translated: CASSLMGGWETQYF. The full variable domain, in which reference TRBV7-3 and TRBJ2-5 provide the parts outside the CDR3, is GAGVSQTPSNKVTEKGKYVELRCDPISGHTALYWYRQSLGQGPEFLIYFQGTGAADDSGLPNDRFFAVRPEGSVSTLKIQRTERGDSAVYLCASSLMGGWETQYFGPGTRLLVL.

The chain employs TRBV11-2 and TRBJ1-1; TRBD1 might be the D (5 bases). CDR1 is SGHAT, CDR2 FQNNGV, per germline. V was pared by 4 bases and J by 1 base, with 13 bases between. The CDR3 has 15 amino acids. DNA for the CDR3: TGTGCCAGCAGCTCACCGCTCCAGGGGAACACTGAAGCTTTCTTT. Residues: CASSSPLQGNTEAFF.

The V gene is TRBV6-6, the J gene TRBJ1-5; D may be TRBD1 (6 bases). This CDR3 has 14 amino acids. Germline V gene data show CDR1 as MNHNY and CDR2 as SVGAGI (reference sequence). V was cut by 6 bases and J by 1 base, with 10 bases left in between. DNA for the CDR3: TGTGCCAGCAGGCCGGACAGAAGCAATCAGCCCCAGCATTTT. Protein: CASRPDRSNQPQHF.

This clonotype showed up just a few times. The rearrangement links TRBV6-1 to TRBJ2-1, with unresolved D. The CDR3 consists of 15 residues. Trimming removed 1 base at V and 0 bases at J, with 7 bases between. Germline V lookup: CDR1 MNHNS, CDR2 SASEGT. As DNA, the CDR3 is TGTGCCAGCAGTGAAGAATGGGGCTCCTACAATGAGCAGTTCTTC. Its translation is CASSEEWGSYNEQFF.

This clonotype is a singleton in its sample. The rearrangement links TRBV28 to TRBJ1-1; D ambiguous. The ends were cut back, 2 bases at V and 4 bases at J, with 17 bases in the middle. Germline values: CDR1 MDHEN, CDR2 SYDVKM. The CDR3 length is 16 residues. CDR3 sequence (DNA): TGTGCCAGCAGTTTACCCGGAGGTGGGTCAGGCACTGAAGCTTTCTTT. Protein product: CASSLPGGGSGTEAFF.

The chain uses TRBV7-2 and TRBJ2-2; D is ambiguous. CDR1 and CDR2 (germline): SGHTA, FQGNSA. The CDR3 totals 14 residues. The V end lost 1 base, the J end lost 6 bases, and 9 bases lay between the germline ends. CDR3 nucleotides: TGTGCCAGCAGCTTAGAGTCTGGCTCCGGGGAGCTGTTTTTT. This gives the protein CASSLESGSGELFF.

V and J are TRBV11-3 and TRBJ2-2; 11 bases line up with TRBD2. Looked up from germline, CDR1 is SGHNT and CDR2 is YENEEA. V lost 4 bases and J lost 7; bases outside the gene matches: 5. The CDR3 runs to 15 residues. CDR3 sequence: CASSSHGTSGGELFF. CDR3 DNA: TGTGCCAGCAGCTCCCATGGGACTAGCGGCGGGGAGCTGTTTTTT.

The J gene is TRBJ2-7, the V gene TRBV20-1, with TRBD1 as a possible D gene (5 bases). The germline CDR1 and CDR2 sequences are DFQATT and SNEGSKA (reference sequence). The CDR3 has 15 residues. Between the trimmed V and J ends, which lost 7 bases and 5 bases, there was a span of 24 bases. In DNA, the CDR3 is TGCAGTGTTTTGGAAAGGGGCGCAGGTTGGGACGAGCAGTACTTC. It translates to CSVLERGAGWDEQYF.

The CDR3 coding sequence is TGCAGCGCCGGGGACAGGGCAATCTCCTACGAGCAGTACTTC. This translates into CSAGDRAISYEQYF. The V call is TRBV29-1, the J call TRBJ2-7; 9 nucleotides agree with TRBD1. This CDR3 contains 14 residues. The V gene end was trimmed by 7 bases and the J gene end by 0 bases; junction bases not matched to a gene: 7. In germline, CDR1 is SQVTM, CDR2 ANQGSEA.

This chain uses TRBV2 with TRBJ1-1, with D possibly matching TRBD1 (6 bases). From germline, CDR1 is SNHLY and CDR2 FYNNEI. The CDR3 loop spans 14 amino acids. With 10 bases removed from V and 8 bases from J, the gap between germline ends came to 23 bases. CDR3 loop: CANPGQHQGLEAFF. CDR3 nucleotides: TGTGCCAACCCGGGACAACATCAGGGCTTGGAAGCTTTCTTT.

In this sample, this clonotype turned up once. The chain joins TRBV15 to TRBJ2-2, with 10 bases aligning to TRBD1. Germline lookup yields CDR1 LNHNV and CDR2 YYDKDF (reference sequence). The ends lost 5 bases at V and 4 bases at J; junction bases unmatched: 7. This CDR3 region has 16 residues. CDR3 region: CATSLRDRGGTGELFF. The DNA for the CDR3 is TGTGCCACCAGCCTTAGGGACAGGGGAGGCACCGGGGAGCTGTTTTTT.

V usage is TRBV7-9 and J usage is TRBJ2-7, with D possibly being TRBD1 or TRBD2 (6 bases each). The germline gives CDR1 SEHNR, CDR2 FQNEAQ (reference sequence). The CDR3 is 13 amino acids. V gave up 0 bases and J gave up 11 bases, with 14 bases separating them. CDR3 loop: CASSLASGEDKYF. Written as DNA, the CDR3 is TGTGCCAGCAGCTTAGCGTCAGGGGAGGACAAGTACTTC. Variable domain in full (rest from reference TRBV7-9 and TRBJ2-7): DTGVSQNPRHKITKRGQNVTFRCDPISEHNRLYWYRQTLGQGPEFLTYFQNEAQLEKSRLLSDRFSAERPKGSFSTLEIQRTEQGDSAMYLCASSLASGEDKYFGPGTRLTVT.

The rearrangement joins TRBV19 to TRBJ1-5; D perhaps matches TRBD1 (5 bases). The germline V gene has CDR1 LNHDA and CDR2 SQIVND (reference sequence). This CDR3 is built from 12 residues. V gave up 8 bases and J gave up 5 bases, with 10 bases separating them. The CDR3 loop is CASSLGHQPQHF. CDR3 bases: TGTGCCAGTTCGCTGGGGCATCAGCCCCAGCATTTT.

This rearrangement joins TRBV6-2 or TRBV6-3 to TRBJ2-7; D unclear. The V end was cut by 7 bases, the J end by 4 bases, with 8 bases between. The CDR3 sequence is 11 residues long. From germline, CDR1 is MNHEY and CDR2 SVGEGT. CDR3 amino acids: CASTNLYEQYF. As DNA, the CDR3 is TGTGCCAGCACCAATCTTTACGAGCAGTACTTC.

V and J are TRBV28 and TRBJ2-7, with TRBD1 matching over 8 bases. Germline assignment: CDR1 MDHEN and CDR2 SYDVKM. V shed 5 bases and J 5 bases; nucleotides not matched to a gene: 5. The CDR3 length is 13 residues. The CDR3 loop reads CASSPTGEDEQYF. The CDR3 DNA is TGTGCCAGCAGTCCGACAGGGGAGGACGAGCAGTACTTC. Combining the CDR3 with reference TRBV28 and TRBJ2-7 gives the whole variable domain DVKVTQSSRYLVKRTGEKVFLECVQDMDHENMFWYRQDPGLGLRLIYFSYDVKMKEKGDIPEGYSVSREKKERFSLILESASTNQTSMYLCASSPTGEDEQYFGPGTRLTVT.